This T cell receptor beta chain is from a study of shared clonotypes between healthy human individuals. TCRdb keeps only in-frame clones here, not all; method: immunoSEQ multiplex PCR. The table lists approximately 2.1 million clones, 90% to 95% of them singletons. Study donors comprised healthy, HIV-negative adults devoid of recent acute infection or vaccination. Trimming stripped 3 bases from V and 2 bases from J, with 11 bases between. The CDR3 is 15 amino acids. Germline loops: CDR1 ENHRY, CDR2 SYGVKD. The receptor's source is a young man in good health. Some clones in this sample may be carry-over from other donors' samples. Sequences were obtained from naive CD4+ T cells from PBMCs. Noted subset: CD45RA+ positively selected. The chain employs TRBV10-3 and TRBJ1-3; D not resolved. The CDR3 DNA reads TGTGCCATCAGTGATTCACAGTTACCTGGAAACACCATATATTTT. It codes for CAISDSQLPGNTIYF.